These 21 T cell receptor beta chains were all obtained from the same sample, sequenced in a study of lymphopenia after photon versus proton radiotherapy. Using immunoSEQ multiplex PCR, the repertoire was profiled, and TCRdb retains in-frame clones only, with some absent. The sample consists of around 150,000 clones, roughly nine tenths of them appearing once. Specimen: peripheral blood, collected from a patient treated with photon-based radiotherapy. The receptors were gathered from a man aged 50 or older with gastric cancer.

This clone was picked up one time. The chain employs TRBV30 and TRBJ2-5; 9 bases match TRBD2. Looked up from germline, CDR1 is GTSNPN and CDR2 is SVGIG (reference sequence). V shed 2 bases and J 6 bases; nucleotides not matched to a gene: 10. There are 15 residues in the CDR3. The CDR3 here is CAWSLRTTSGKTQYF. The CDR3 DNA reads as TGTGCCTGGAGTCTGAGGACGACTAGCGGAAAGACCCAGTACTTC.

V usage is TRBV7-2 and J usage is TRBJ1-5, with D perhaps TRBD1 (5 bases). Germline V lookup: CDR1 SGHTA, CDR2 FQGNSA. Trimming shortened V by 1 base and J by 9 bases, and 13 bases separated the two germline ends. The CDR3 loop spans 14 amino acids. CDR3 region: CASSLEQGPGPQHF. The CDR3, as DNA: TGTGCCAGCAGCTTAGAGCAGGGACCCGGGCCCCAGCATTTT.

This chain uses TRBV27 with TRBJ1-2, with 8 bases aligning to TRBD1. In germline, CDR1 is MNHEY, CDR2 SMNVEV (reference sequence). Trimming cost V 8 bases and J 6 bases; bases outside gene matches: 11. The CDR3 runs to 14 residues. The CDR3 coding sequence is TGTGCCAGCGGATTATGGACAGGGAAGGATGGCTACACCTTC. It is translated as CASGLWTGKDGYTF.

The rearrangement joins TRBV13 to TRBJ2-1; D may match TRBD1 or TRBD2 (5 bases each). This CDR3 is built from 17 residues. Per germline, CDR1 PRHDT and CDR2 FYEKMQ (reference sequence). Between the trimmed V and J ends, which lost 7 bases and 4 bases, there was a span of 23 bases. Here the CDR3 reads CASTTLKPGPGYNEQFF. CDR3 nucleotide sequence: TGTGCCAGCACCACATTAAAACCGGGACCCGGGTACAATGAGCAGTTCTTC.

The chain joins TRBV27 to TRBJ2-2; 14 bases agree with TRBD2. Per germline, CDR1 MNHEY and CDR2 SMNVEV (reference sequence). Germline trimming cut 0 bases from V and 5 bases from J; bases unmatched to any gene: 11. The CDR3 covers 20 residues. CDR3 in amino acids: CASSLSKMRTSGRTTGELFF. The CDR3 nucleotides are TGTGCCAGCAGTTTATCGAAAATGAGGACTAGCGGGAGGACAACCGGGGAGCTGTTTTTT.

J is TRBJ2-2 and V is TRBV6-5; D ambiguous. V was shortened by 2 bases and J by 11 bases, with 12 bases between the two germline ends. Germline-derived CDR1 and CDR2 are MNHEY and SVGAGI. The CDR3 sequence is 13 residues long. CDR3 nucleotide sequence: TGTGCCAGCAGTTACCTAGTGGTTGGAGAGCTGTTTTTT. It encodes CASSYLVVGELFF.

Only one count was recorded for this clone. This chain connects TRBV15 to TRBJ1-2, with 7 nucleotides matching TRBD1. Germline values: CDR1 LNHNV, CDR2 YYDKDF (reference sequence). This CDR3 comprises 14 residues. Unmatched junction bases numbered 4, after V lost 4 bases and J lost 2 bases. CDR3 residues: CATSKGQQNYGYTF. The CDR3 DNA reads TGTGCCACCAGCAAGGGACAGCAGAACTATGGCTACACCTTC.

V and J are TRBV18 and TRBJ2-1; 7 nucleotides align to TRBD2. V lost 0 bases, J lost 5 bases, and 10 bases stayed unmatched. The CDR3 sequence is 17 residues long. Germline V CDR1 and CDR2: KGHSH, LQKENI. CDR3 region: CASSPPGGLADNNEQFF. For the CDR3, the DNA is TGTGCCAGCTCACCACCGGGCGGTCTAGCGGACAACAATGAGCAGTTCTTC. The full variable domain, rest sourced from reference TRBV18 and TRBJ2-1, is NAGVMQNPRHLVRRRGQEARLRCSPMKGHSHVYWYRQLPEEGLKFMVYLQKENIIDESGMPKERFSAEFPKEGPSILRIQQVVRGDSAAYFCASSPPGGLADNNEQFFGPGTRLTVL.

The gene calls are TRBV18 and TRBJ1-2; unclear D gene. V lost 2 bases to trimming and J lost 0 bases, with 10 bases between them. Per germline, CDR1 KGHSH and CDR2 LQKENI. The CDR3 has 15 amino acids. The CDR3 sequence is CASSPAPGSNYGYTF. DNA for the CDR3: TGTGCCAGCTCACCAGCTCCGGGATCTAACTATGGCTACACCTTC.

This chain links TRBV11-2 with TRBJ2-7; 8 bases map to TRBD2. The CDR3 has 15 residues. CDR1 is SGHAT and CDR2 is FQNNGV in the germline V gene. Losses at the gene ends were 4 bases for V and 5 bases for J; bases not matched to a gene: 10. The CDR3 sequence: CASSYSSGSGHEQYF. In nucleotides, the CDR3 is TGTGCCAGCAGCTACTCGAGCGGGAGTGGGCACGAGCAGTACTTC.

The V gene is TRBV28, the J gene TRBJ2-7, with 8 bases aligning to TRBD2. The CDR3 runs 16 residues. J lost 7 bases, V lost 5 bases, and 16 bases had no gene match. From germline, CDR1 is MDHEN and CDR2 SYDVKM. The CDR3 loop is CASSPLSGTRGREQYF. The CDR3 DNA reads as TGTGCCAGCAGTCCATTATCCGGGACTAGGGGACGGGAGCAGTACTTC.

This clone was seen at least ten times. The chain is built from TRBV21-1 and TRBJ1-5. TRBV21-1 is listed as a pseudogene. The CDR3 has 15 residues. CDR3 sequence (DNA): TGTGCCAGCAGCAAAGTGGCGGACCAAAATCAGCCCCAGCATTTT. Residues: CASSKVADQNQPQHF.

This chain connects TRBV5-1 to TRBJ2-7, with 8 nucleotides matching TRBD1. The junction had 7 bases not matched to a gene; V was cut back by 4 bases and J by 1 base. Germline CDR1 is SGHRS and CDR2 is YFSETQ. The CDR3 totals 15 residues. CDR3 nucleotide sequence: TGCGCCAGCAGCCCCATGACAGGGGTGTCCTACGAGCAGTACTTC. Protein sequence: CASSPMTGVSYEQYF.

CDR3 residues: CASSTGLAGGPGAETQYF. The CDR3 DNA reads as TGTGCCAGTAGTACCGGACTAGCGGGAGGGCCGGGGGCGGAGACCCAGTACTTC. This sequence joins TRBV19 and TRBJ2-5, with 15 nucleotides matching TRBD2. This CDR3 region has 18 residues. The trim removed 4 bases at V and 5 bases at J, leaving 11 bases unmatched. The germline CDR1 and CDR2 sequences are LNHDA and SQIVND (reference sequence). The variable domain in full, with the rest retrieved from reference TRBV19 and TRBJ2-5, is DGGITQSPKYLFRKEGQNVTLSCEQNLNHDAMYWYRQDPGQGLRLIYYSQIVNDFQKGDIAEGYSVSREKKESFPLTVTSAQKNPTAFYLCASSTGLAGGPGAETQYFGPGTRLLVL.

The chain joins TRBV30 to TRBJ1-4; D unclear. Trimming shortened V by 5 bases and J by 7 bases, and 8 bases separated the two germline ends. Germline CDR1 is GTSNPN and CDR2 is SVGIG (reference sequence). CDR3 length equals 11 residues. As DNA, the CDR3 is TGTGCCTGGGGGGAATTTGAAAAACTGTTTTTT. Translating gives CAWGEFEKLFF.

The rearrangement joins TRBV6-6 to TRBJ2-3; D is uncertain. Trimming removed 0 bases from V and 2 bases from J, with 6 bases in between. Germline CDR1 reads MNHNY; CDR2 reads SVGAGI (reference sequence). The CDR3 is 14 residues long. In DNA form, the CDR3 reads TGTGCCAGCAGTTACTCAGAAAACACAGATACGCAGTATTTT. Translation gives CASSYSENTDTQYF.

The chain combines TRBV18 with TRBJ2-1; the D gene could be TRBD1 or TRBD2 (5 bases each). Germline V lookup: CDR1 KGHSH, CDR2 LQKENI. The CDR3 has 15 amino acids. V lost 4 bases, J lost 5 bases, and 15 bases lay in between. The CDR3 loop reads CASSRGYDSNNEQFF. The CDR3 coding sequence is TGTGCCAGCTCACGGGGGTACGACAGCAACAATGAGCAGTTCTTC.

The CDR3 bases are TGTGCCAGCAGCGCTCTCCCGGGACTAGAATACGAGCAGTACTTC. Translation: CASSALPGLEYEQYF. V usage is TRBV9 and J usage is TRBJ2-7, with 8 bases matching TRBD2. CDR3 size: 15 residues. J lost 4 bases, V lost 3 bases, and 9 bases had no gene match. Germline CDR1 is SGDLS and CDR2 is YYNGEE.

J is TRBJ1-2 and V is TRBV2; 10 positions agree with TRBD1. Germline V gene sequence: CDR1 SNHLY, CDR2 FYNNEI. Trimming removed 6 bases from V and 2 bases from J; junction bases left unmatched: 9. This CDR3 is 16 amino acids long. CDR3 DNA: TGTGCCAGCAGAGGGACAGGGGCGGCTTCCAACTATGGCTACACCTTC. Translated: CASRGTGAASNYGYTF.

CDR3 loop: CASSLYIMSGANEQYF. CDR3 nucleotides: TGTGCCAGCAGCTTGTATATAATGAGCGGAGCCAACGAGCAGTACTTC. The chain has TRBV5-4 and TRBJ2-7; D is perhaps TRBD2 (5 bases). Trimming removed 1 base from V and 5 bases from J, with 19 bases in between. There are 16 residues in the CDR3. Germline CDR1 reads SGHNT; CDR2 reads YYREEE (reference sequence).

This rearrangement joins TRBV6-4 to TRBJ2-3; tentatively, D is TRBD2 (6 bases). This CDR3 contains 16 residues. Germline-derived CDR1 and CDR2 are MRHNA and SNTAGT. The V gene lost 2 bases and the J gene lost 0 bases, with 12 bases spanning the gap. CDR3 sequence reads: CASSDVSGSSTDTQYF. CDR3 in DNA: TGTGCCAGCAGTGACGTAAGCGGGTCTAGCACAGATACGCAGTATTTT.